A selection of T cell receptor beta chains follows, all from one sample in a study of blood T cell repertoires in COVID-19. The table came from immunoSEQ multiplex PCR; TCRdb's copy has only in-frame clones and leaves some out. Seen here are over 140,000 clones, 75% to 80% observed once, and the top ten hold under 3%. The source material was PBMCs or T cells enriched from blood (not recorded which). These receptors all come from a woman aged 50 to 65 who had recovered from COVID-19. Each CDR3 is given without its conserved first and last residue. The order of the fields is D gene, V gene, J gene, CDR3 protein. D genes are given only for firm matches.

D: -
V: TRBV12-3/TRBV12-4
J: TRBJ2-1
CDR3: ASSSQGSKQF

D: TRBD1
V: TRBV27
J: TRBJ2-3
CDR3: ASSYGQGPDTQY

D: TRBD1
V: TRBV7-9
J: TRBJ1-2
CDR3: ASNQGQGVGYGYT

D: -
V: TRBV11-2
J: TRBJ1-6
CDR3: ASSLGGGSPLH

D: -
V: TRBV20-1
J: TRBJ2-1
CDR3: SAGRVGEQF

D: -
V: TRBV3-1/TRBV3-2
J: TRBJ1-2
CDR3: ASSQGQGNYGYT

D: TRBD1
V: TRBV4-2
J: TRBJ1-2
CDR3: ASSQDRTGYGYT

D: -
V: TRBV5-1
J: TRBJ2-7
CDR3: ASSLGGTDYEQY

D: TRBD1
V: TRBV5-1
J: TRBJ1-1
CDR3: ASSTDREGEAF

D: -
V: TRBV11-2
J: TRBJ2-2
CDR3: ASSLVVTSNTGELF

D: -
V: TRBV10-2
J: TRBJ2-7
CDR3: ASSLSDRIDEQY

D: TRBD1
V: TRBV28
J: TRBJ1-1
CDR3: ASSQEQGARTEAF

D: -
V: TRBV7-9
J: TRBJ2-2
CDR3: ASTPPGDYTGELF

D: TRBD1
V: TRBV5-6
J: TRBJ1-2
CDR3: ASSLPRQGGGYT

D: -
V: TRBV9
J: TRBJ1-1
CDR3: ASSVAEGLGAEAF

D: TRBD1
V: TRBV15
J: TRBJ1-5
CDR3: ATSRGGQGANQPQH

D: TRBD2
V: TRBV11-3
J: TRBJ2-1
CDR3: ASSPGGADNEQF

D: TRBD2
V: TRBV10-1
J: TRBJ2-1
CDR3: ASSQGLAGPGDEQF

D: TRBD1
V: TRBV29-1
J: TRBJ1-6
CDR3: SVRTGATNSPLH

D: TRBD1
V: TRBV11-3
J: TRBJ2-1
CDR3: ASSAQQGTYNEQF

D: -
V: TRBV19
J: TRBJ1-5
CDR3: ASSWGGLDNQPQH

D: TRBD2
V: TRBV5-1
J: TRBJ2-2
CDR3: ASSTFSGTGTGELF

D: TRBD1
V: TRBV2
J: TRBJ2-1
CDR3: ASRANRGRLLRNEQF

D: TRBD1
V: TRBV30
J: TRBJ1-2
CDR3: AWSKRRGLQGYT

D: -
V: TRBV14
J: TRBJ1-6
CDR3: ASSFGWTVNSPLH

D: -
V: TRBV18
J: TRBJ2-3
CDR3: ASSPPGTDTQY

D: TRBD1
V: TRBV28
J: TRBJ1-1
CDR3: ASTLMGQMNTEAF

D: TRBD1
V: TRBV11-3
J: TRBJ1-1
CDR3: ASSLRTGGGTEAF

D: -
V: TRBV10-3
J: TRBJ2-3
CDR3: AISQAGRPDTDTQY

D: -
V: TRBV11-3
J: TRBJ2-2
CDR3: ASSPTSGHRELF

D: -
V: TRBV7-8
J: TRBJ2-1
CDR3: ASSLSGSYNEQF

D: -
V: TRBV9
J: TRBJ2-3
CDR3: ASSRGSTDTQY

D: -
V: TRBV11-1
J: TRBJ2-1
CDR3: ASSSRAASFNEQF

D: TRBD1
V: TRBV4-2
J: TRBJ1-2
CDR3: ASSQGPRDRVSNYGYT

D: TRBD2
V: TRBV28
J: TRBJ2-3
CDR3: ASSWTSGTDTQY

D: -
V: TRBV28
J: TRBJ2-7
CDR3: ASSFSNTKYEQY

D: -
V: TRBV19
J: TRBJ2-7
CDR3: ASSIASSAYEQY

D: TRBD1
V: TRBV11-3
J: TRBJ2-7
CDR3: ASSPPGTAVR

D: -
V: TRBV6-5
J: TRBJ1-1
CDR3: ASSYGPDISEAF